These T cell receptor beta chains were read from a single sample in a study of shared clonotypes between healthy human individuals. The protocol was immunoSEQ multiplex PCR, while the TCRdb copy is restricted to in-frame clones and leaves out a portion. The sample includes about 450,000 clones, about 80% seen only once; the top ten take about 12%. Sequencing used PBMCs. Receptors originate from a middle-aged woman in good health. Some clones in this sample may be carry-over from other donors' samples. The CDR3 runs from the conserved cysteine through the conserved F or W. The order of the fields is clone size, V gene, J gene, D gene, CDR3 DNA, CDR3 protein. A D gene is named only where the DNA matches it firmly. Size tells how often a clone was seen (once, few, many) or the class of an expanded clone, and some rows leave it out.

few	TRBV28	TRBJ2-3	-	TGTGCCAGCAGCCAGGGAACAGATACGCAGTATTTT	CASSQGTDTQYF
-	TRBV27	TRBJ1-5	TRBD1	TGTGCCAGCAGTTTAAACAGGGGCCGGAATCAGCCCCAGCATTTT	CASSLNRGRNQPQHF
-	TRBV5-1	TRBJ2-1	-	TGCGCCAGCAGCTTGGGGATCCGGAATGAGCAGTTCTTC	CASSLGIRNEQFF
-	TRBV7-9	TRBJ1-2	-	TGTGCCAGCAGCTTAGATCGAGGCGATGGCTACACCTTC	CASSLDRGDGYTF
-	TRBV15	TRBJ1-3	-	TGTGCCACCAGCAGAGATGGGGCCAGGGGATATTTT	CATSRDGARGYF
-	TRBV7-2	TRBJ2-6	-	TGTGCCAGCAGCCTTGTTTTCTGGGGCCCGCCCTCTGGGGCCAACGTCCTGACTTTC	CASSLVFWGPPSGANVLTF
once	TRBV29-1	TRBJ2-7	TRBD2	TGCAGCGTTGTACCAGCGGGGTACGAGCAGTACTTC	CSVVPAGYEQYF
few	TRBV7-7	TRBJ2-5	-	TGTGCTAGCAGCTTACATTTGGGGGCCGATGAGACCCAGTACTTC	CASSLHLGADETQYF
once	TRBV30	TRBJ2-5	-	TGTGCCTGGAGTGTAGACGAGACCCAGTACTTC	CAWSVDETQYF
-	TRBV28	TRBJ1-3	TRBD1	TGTGCCAGCAGGCCAAGGACAGGGACGTCAACTGGAAACACCATATATTTT	CASRPRTGTSTGNTIYF
few	TRBV6-6	TRBJ1-1	-	TGTGCCAGCAGGGGAAAGTCTGAAGCTTTCTTT	CASRGKSEAFF
-	TRBV7-2	TRBJ2-2	TRBD2	TGTGCCAGCAGCCGGACTAGCGGAACCGGGGAGCTGTTTTTT	CASSRTSGTGELFF
-	TRBV28	TRBJ1-5	-	TGTGCCAGCAGTTTAAACGCAGGGGTATTGGATCAGCCCCAGCATTTT	CASSLNAGVLDQPQHF
-	TRBV18	TRBJ1-4	-	TGTGCCAGCTCAACAGGACAGTTTGACGAAAAACTGTTTTTT	CASSTGQFDEKLFF
-	TRBV18	TRBJ1-2	TRBD1	TGTGCCAGCTCACCAATGGGTCGGGACAGTTATGGCTACACCTTC	CASSPMGRDSYGYTF
-	TRBV28	TRBJ1-1	TRBD1	TGTGCCAGCAGTACCCAGGGGGTCCGTCCCCACACTGAAGCTTTCTTT	CASSTQGVRPHTEAFF
-	TRBV18	TRBJ2-7	TRBD2	TGTGCCAGCTCACCAGCTAGTTTAACTAGCGGTGTGTTGGGGCAGTACTTC	CASSPASLTSGVLGQYF
-	TRBV7-8	TRBJ2-2	TRBD2	TGTGCCAGCAGCTTAAGCGGGAGGGCCGCCGGGGAGCTGTTTTTT	CASSLSGRAAGELFF
-	TRBV21-1	TRBJ2-3	-	TGTGCCAGCAGCACCCAGACAGCCAGAGGCACAGATACGCAGTATTTT	CASSTQTARGTDTQYF
once	TRBV9	TRBJ2-7	-	TGTGCCAGCAGCGTAGGCTACTCGGAGAACGAGCAGTACTTC	CASSVGYSENEQYF
few	TRBV2	TRBJ2-6	-	TGTGCCAGCAGTGACGGGTACTCTGGGGCCAACGTCCTGACTTTC	CASSDGYSGANVLTF
few	TRBV20-1	TRBJ1-1	-	TGCAGTGCTAGCGGGACTGAAGCTTTCTTT	CSASGTEAFF
-	TRBV27	TRBJ2-5	-	TGTGCCAGCAGTTTGGAGAGGATGGGCAATAGGACCCAGTACTTC	CASSLERMGNRTQYF
-	TRBV11-2	TRBJ1-2	-	TGTGCCAGCAGCAGGTTCTCAAGCAGAAAGACCTATGGCTACACCTTC	CASSRFSSRKTYGYTF
-	TRBV7-9	TRBJ1-2	-	TGTGCCAGCAGCCCCCGACAGAGTGAGTGGGGCTACACCTTC	CASSPRQSEWGYTF
-	TRBV9	TRBJ1-1	-	TGTGCCAGCAGCGTGGACGCTACGAACACTGAAGCTTTCTTT	CASSVDATNTEAFF
-	TRBV29-1	TRBJ2-2	-	TGCAGCGTTGGACAGTTGGGCGGGGAGCTGTTTTTT	CSVGQLGGELFF
-	TRBV11-2	TRBJ1-4	-	TGTGCCAGCAGCTTGTCCGAGGGTGAAAAACTGTTTTTT	CASSLSEGEKLFF
-	TRBV5-5	TRBJ2-7	TRBD1	TGTGCCAGCAGCATTCCGGGACAGGGATACGAGCAGTACTTC	CASSIPGQGYEQYF
-	TRBV2	TRBJ1-2	TRBD1	TGTGCCAGCGGGCGACAGGGCGTACGCAACTATGGCTACACCTTC	CASGRQGVRNYGYTF
-	TRBV6-6	TRBJ2-7	-	TGTGCCAGCAGCCCCCTCGGGAGCTCCTACGAGCAGTACTTC	CASSPLGSSYEQYF
-	TRBV29-1	TRBJ2-1	-	TGCAGCGTTGAGCCAACGAACGGACACGACAATGAGCAGTTCTTC	CSVEPTNGHDNEQFF
-	TRBV6-5	TRBJ2-7	-	TGTGCCAGCAGTTACTCAGGCCGATCCCCCGGCGAGCAGTACTTC	CASSYSGRSPGEQYF